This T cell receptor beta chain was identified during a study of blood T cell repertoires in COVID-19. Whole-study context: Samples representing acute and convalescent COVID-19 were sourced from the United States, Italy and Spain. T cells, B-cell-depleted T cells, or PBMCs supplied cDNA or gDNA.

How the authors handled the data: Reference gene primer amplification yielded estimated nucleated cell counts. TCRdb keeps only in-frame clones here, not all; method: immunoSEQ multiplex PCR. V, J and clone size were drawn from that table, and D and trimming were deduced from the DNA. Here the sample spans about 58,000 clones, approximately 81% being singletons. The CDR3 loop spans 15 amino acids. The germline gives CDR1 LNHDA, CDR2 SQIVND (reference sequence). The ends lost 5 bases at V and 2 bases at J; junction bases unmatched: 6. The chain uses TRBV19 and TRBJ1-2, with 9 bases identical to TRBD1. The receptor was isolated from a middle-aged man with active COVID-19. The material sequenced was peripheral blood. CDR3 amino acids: CASSLGQGFNYGYTF. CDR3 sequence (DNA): TGTGCCAGTAGTCTCGGACAGGGGTTCAACTATGGCTACACCTTC.